Sequencing of this T cell receptor beta chain was carried out in a study of blood T cell repertoires in COVID-19. Under the authors' procedure: Amplifying reference gene primers gave estimates of nucleated cell counts. Generated by immunoSEQ multiplex PCR, the TCRdb table keeps only in-frame clones and is missing some. For V, J and clone size, that table is used; D and trimming come from the DNA. The sample holds tens of thousands of clones, 80% to 85% seen once. This CDR3 spans 14 amino acids. Germline V gene sequence: CDR1 SGDLS, CDR2 YYNGEE. Trimming shortened V by 5 bases and J by 5 bases, and 11 bases separated the two germline ends.

The chain carries TRBV9 and TRBJ1-6; D is unclear. Sample: peripheral blood. The TCR comes from a woman aged 80 or over with active or convalescent COVID-19. For the CDR3, the DNA is TGTGCCAGCAGTTCCGGGGTTGATAATTCACCCCTCCACTTT. Translated: CASSSGVDNSPLHF.